The present TCR beta chain was sequenced within a study of regulatory T cells in long-lasting Graves disease. Germline V gives CDR1 SGHAT, CDR2 FQDESV (reference sequence). The CDR3 covers 17 residues. V lost 5 bases, J lost 0 bases, and 14 bases lay in between. Stated time point: newly diagnosed GD, antithyroid drugs for less than 3 months. RNA isolated from PBMCs was used to make the TCR library. The authors built TCR beta libraries using iRepertoire HTBI primers and Arm-PCR of CDR3 regions. TCRdb called the multiplex PCR reads again in MiXCR, with one record for every CDR3 protein. The repertoire holds about 530,000 distinct CDR3 sequences, with 15% to 20% as singletons. These data also featured in a second study, about T cells in Graves' hyperthyroidism and ophthalmopathy.

The rearrangement links TRBV11-1 to TRBJ2-6, with D perhaps assigned TRBD1 or TRBD2 (5 bases each). The TCR comes from a woman aged 40-65 years with Graves disease. The sample in question was peripheral blood mononuclear cells (PBMCs), obtained at new diagnosis, from a patient treated with antithyroid drugs. The CDR3 here is CASSPGTGISGANVLTF. CDR3 nucleotides: TGTGCCAGCAGCCCCGGGACCGGAATCTCTGGGGCCAACGTCCTGACTTTC.